Below, 20 T cell receptor beta chains from the same sample are listed, as sequenced in a study of T cells expressing NK-cell markers. One entry per CDR3 protein, without DNA, is what TCRdb gives after re-calling the 5' RACE reads. Here the sample table reports roughly 160,000 distinct CDR3 sequences. The material sequenced was blood T cells: a sorted CD56 or NKG2C T cell subset, CD4+ or CD8+ T cells, or bulk PBMC T cells (not recorded which). Receptor source: a man aged 18 to 69 in good health.

J is TRBJ1-1 and V is TRBV20-1; the TCRdb D gene call, TRBD1, has no DNA to confirm it. Germline CDR1 and CDR2: DFQATT and SNEGSKA (reference sequence). CDR3 length: 14 residues. CDR3 in amino acids: CSARGTGDGTEAFF.

V usage is TRBV7-2 and J usage is TRBJ2-3; TCRdb lists TRBD1, though no DNA is available to test this call. Germline lookup yields CDR1 SGHTA and CDR2 FQGNSA. The CDR3 is 16 amino acids. CDR3 in amino acids: CASSFPLAHPADTQYF.

The chain employs TRBV19 and TRBJ2-5; TCRdb returns TRBD1, unconfirmable since there is no DNA. The CDR3 runs 13 residues. Germline assignment: CDR1 LNHDA and CDR2 SQIVND (reference sequence). CDR3 amino acids: CASSMGAQETQYF.

This rearrangement joins TRBV6-1 to TRBJ2-1; TCRdb calls TRBD1, which cannot be checked without DNA. CDR3 size: 14 residues. CDR1 and CDR2 from the germline V gene are MNHNS and SASEGT. The CDR3 protein is CASREGVGYNEQFF.

CDR3 sequence: CASSLEAGGDPWIPSNEQFF. The chain uses TRBV5-4 and TRBJ2-1; no DNA is available, so the TRBD1 call from TCRdb remains unchecked. This CDR3 contains 20 residues. Germline V lookup: CDR1 SGHNT, CDR2 YYREEE (reference sequence).

The CDR3: CSARGGVRDTEAFF. The V gene is TRBV20-1, the J gene TRBJ1-1; TCRdb gives TRBD1 as the D gene, but with no DNA this cannot be confirmed. The CDR3 length is 14 residues. Germline V gene lookup returns CDR1 DFQATT and CDR2 SNEGSKA (reference sequence).

The chain combines TRBV20-1 with TRBJ1-2. Per the germline V gene, CDR1 is DFQATT and CDR2 is SNEGSKA (reference sequence). This CDR3 region has 14 residues. CDR3 amino acids: CSASHRETALGYTF.

This chain connects TRBV13 to TRBJ1-1; TCRdb's D call, TRBD1, is unchecked because there is no DNA. Germline V gene data show CDR1 as PRHDT and CDR2 as FYEKMQ (reference sequence). The CDR3 runs to 17 residues. The CDR3 loop reads CASSPANRDRMNTEAFF. Based on the CDR3 plus reference TRBV13 and TRBJ1-1, the full variable domain is AAGVIQSPRHLIKEKRETATLKCYPIPRHDTVYWYQQGPGQDPQFLISFYEKMQSDKGSIPDRFSAQQFSDYHSELNMSSLELGDSALYFCASSPANRDRMNTEAFFGQGTRLTVV.

The chain has TRBV24-1 and TRBJ2-1; TCRdb proposes TRBD1, but this gene call is untestable without DNA. Per the germline V gene, CDR1 is KGHDR and CDR2 is SFDVKD. The CDR3 covers 12 residues. The chain's CDR3 is CATSNRGNEQFF.

This chain uses TRBV27 with TRBJ2-2. Germline loops: CDR1 MNHEY, CDR2 SMNVEV (reference sequence). The CDR3 runs 14 residues. The CDR3 region is CASSKGENTGELFF.

CDR3: CASSDLQGSYNSPLHF. The chain recombines TRBV3-1 with TRBJ1-6. This CDR3 has 16 residues. CDR1 and CDR2 from the germline V gene are LGHDT and YNNKEL (reference sequence).

This rearrangement joins TRBV20-1 to TRBJ2-3; there is no DNA to check the TCRdb D call of TRBD2. CDR3 length equals 16 residues. Germline V gene data show CDR1 as DFQATT and CDR2 as SNEGSKA (reference sequence). CDR3 in amino acids: CSARRLLARDTDTQYF.

This chain links TRBV7-8 with TRBJ1-2; TCRdb lists TRBD1, though no DNA is available to test this call. Germline V CDR1 and CDR2: SGHVS, FQNEAQ. The CDR3 is 14 amino acids. The CDR3 region is CASSPGPANYGYTF.

The rearrangement uses TRBV19 and TRBJ2-7; TCRdb gives TRBD1 as the D gene, but with no DNA this cannot be confirmed. This CDR3 is built from 16 residues. Germline values: CDR1 LNHDA, CDR2 SQIVND (reference sequence). Here the CDR3 reads CASSTSTGPLSYEQYF. Full variable domain (remainder filled in from reference TRBV19 and TRBJ2-7): DGGITQSPKYLFRKEGQNVTLSCEQNLNHDAMYWYRQDPGQGLRLIYYSQIVNDFQKGDIAEGYSVSREKKESFPLTVTSAQKNPTAFYLCASSTSTGPLSYEQYFGPGTRLTVT.

V and J are TRBV12-3 or TRBV12-4 and TRBJ2-3; TCRdb's D call of TRBD1 is untestable without DNA. The CDR3 loop spans 12 amino acids. The CDR3 loop reads CASTFTGDAQYF.

This chain joins TRBV15 and TRBJ1-1. The CDR3 spans 17 residues. Germline assignment: CDR1 LNHNV and CDR2 YYDKDF (reference sequence). CDR3: CATSRDGGIYMNTEAFF.

The V call is TRBV7-6, the J call TRBJ2-5. The CDR3 has 14 residues. Germline CDR1 SGHVS, CDR2 FNYEAQ. The CDR3 sequence is CASSLRITDGTQYF.

The chain links TRBV27 to TRBJ1-1. Germline lookup yields CDR1 MNHEY and CDR2 SMNVEV (reference sequence). The length of the CDR3 is 15 residues. This CDR3 reads CASSPFLGLDTEAFF.

The chain couples TRBV14 to TRBJ2-2; TCRdb picks TRBD2, but there is no DNA to check that call. The CDR3 is 16 residues long. Germline V gives CDR1 SGHDN, CDR2 FVKESK. This CDR3 reads CASSQGGGVLTGELFF. The complete variable domain, with remaining parts taken from reference TRBV14 and TRBJ2-2, reads EAGVTQFPSHSVIEKGQTVTLRCDPISGHDNLYWYRRVMGKEIKFLLHFVKESKQDESGMPNNRFLAERTGGTYSTLKVQPAELEDSGVYFCASSQGGGVLTGELFFGEGSRLTVL.

This rearrangement joins TRBV15 to TRBJ2-3; TCRdb designates TRBD2, a call that cannot be tested without DNA. The CDR3 spans 17 residues. Germline V lookup: CDR1 LNHNV, CDR2 YYDKDF (reference sequence). CDR3 residues: CATSTFGTSLNTDTQYF.